This T cell receptor (beta chain) was sequenced in a study of Tregs in tolerant kidney transplant recipients. The table came from immunoSEQ multiplex PCR; TCRdb's copy has only in-frame clones and leaves some out. The table lists more than 95,000 clones, 92% of them singletons. General observations from the study: Expanding Tregs on activated donor B cells appeared to best identify donor-specific TCRbeta clones.

The count of this clone is one. What it recognizes is unknown. Germline V gene data show CDR1 as MNHNS and CDR2 as SASEGT. J was trimmed by 7 bases and V by 5 bases; bases with no gene match: 3. The CDR3 extends over 14 amino acids. The chain recombines TRBV6-1 with TRBJ1-4; 11 bases fit TRBD1. The receptor was isolated from a human donor in good health. Sequencing was carried out using CD4+ T cells from blood. The CDR3 DNA reads TGTGCCAGCAGTAAGGGACAGGGGGGTGAAAAACTGTTTTTT. Protein: CASSKGQGGEKLFF.